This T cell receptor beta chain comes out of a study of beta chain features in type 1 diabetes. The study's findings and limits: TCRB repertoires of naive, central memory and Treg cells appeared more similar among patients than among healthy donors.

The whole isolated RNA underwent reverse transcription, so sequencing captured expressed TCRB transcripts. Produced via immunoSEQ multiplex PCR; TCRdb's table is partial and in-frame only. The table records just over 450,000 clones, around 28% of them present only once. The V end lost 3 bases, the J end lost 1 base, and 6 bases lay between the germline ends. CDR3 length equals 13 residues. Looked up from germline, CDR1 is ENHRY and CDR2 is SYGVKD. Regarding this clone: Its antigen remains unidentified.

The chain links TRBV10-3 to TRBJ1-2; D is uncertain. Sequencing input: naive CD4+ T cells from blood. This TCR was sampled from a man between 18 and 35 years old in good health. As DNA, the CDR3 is TGTGCCATCAGTGATGACGGTAACTATGGCTACACCTTC. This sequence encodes CAISDDGNYGYTF.